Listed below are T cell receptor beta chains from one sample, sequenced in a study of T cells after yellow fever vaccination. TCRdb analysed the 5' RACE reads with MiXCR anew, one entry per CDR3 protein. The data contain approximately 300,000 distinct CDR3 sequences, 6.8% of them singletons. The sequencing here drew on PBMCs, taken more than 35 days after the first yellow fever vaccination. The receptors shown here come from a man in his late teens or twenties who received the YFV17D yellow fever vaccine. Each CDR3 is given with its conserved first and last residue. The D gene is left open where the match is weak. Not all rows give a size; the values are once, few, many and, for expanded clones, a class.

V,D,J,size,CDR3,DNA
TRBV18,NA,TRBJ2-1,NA,CASKGSRSYNEQFF,TGTGCCAGTAAGGGGTCTCGCTCCTACAATGAGCAGTTCTTC
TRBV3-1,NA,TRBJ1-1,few,CASVGMNTEAFF,TGTGCCAGCGTCGGAATGAACACTGAAGCTTTCTTT
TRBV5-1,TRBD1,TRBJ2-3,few,CASSSNGQANTDTQYF,TGCGCCAGCAGCTCAAACGGACAGGCAAACACAGATACGCAGTATTTT
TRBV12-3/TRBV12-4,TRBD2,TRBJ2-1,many,CASSLSGGAANEQFF,TGTGCCAGCAGTTTAAGCGGGGGGGCCGCGAATGAGCAGTTCTTC
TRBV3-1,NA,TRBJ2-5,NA,CASSQDHGVVEETQYF,TGTGCCAGCAGCCAAGATCACGGGGTTGTGGAAGAGACCCAGTACTTC
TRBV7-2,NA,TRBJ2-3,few,CASSLAGADPTDTQYF,TGTGCCAGCAGCTTAGCGGGGGCGGACCCCACAGATACGCAGTATTTT
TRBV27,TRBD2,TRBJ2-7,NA,CASLKLAGAKGEQYF,TGTGCCAGCCTTAAACTAGCGGGGGCCAAAGGGGAGCAGTACTTC
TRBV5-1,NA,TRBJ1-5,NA,CASSSGRNQPQHF,TGCGCCAGCAGCTCCGGACGGAATCAGCCCCAGCATTTT
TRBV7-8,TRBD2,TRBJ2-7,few,CASTQRRLAGGRQYF,TGTGCCAGCACCCAACGGAGGCTAGCGGGGGGCCGGCAGTACTTC
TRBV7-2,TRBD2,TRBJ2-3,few,CASSLAGGGYTQYF,TGTGCCAGCAGCTTAGCGGGCGGGGGTTATACGCAGTATTTT
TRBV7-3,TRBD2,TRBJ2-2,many,CASSLMLAGTGELFF,TGTGCCAGCAGCTTAATGTTAGCGGGGACCGGGGAGCTGTTTTTT
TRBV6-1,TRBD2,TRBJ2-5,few,CASSRSSGGWETQYF,TGTGCCAGCAGCCGATCTAGCGGGGGGTGGGAGACCCAGTACTTC
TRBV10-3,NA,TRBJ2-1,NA,CAISGYNEQFF,TGTGCCATCTCAGGGTACAATGAGCAGTTCTTC
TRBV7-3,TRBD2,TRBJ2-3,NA,CASSPQLAGGPRTDTQYF,TGTGCCAGCAGCCCTCAACTAGCGGGGGGGCCACGGACAGATACGCAGTATTTT
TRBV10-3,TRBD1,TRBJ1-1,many,CAISKGTGDGSTEAFF,TGTGCCATCAGCAAAGGGACAGGGGATGGGAGTACTGAAGCTTTCTTT
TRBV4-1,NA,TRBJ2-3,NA,CASSLPYSTDTQYF,TGCGCCAGCAGCCTCCCCTACTCTACAGATACGCAGTATTTT
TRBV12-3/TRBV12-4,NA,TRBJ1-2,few,CASSLLYRGRFSF,TGTGCCAGCAGTTTGCTGTACCGGGGCCGGTTCTCCTTC
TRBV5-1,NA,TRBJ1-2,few,CASSLISQEDGYTF,TGCGCCAGCAGCTTGATTTCGCAGGAGGATGGCTACACCTTC
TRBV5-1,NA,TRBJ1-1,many,CASSLGQWRANTEAFF,TGCGCCAGCAGCTTGGGGCAGTGGCGGGCGAACACTGAAGCTTTCTTT
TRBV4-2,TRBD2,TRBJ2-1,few,CASSAGTRSNHNNEQFF,TGTGCCAGCAGCGCCGGGACTAGATCGAACCATAACAATGAGCAGTTCTTC
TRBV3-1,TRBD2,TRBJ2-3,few,CASSPVRGEDTQYF,TGTGCCAGCAGCCCTGTACGGGGGGAAGATACGCAGTATTTT
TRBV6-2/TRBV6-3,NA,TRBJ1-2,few,CASSQRRAGGYTF,TGTGCCAGCAGTCAAAGACGGGCGGGGGGCTACACCTTC
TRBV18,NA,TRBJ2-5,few,CASSPLSNQETQYF,TGTGCCAGCTCACCTCTAAGTAACCAAGAGACCCAGTACTTC
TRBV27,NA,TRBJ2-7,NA,CASSLKSFYEQYF,TGTGCCAGCAGTTTAAAATCCTTCTACGAGCAGTACTTC
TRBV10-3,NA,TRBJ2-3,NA,CAINEGDTQYF,TGTGCCATCAACGAGGGAGATACGCAGTATTTT
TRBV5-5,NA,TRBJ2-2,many,CASSLVGLNTGELFF,TGTGCCAGCAGCTTGGTGGGGCTGAACACCGGGGAGCTGTTTTTT
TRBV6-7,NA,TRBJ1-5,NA,CASSYCGVDQPQHF,TGTGCCAGCAGTTACTGCGGGGTAGATCAGCCCCAGCATTTT
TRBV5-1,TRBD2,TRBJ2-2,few,CASSPRLAGHQGELFF,TGCGCCAGCAGCCCAAGACTAGCGGGACATCAGGGGGAGCTGTTTTTT
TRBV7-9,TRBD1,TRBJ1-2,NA,CASSSSPGTGANYGYTF,TGTGCCAGCAGCTCCTCCCCCGGGACAGGGGCTAACTATGGCTACACCTTC
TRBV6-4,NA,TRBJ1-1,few,CASSDSSIRSGDSGGNTEAFF,TGTGCCAGCAGTGACTCGAGTATCCGGTCAGGGGACTCCGGGGGGAACACTGAAGCTTTCTTT
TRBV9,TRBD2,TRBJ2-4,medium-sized,CASSPTSGGSLVAKNIQYF,TGTGCCAGCAGCCCGACTAGCGGGGGGTCCCTCGTAGCCAAAAACATTCAGTACTTC
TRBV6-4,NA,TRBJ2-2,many,CASSGGNTGELFF,TGTGCCAGCAGTGGGGGTAACACCGGGGAGCTGTTTTTT
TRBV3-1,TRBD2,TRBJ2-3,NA,CASSPPLRQARGERTDTQYF,TGTGCCAGCAGCCCCCCCCTTCGACAGGCGCGGGGGGAACGCACAGATACGCAGTATTTT
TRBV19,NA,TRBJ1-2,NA,CATQLPNYGYTF,TGTGCGACGCAGCTACCTAACTATGGCTACACCTTC
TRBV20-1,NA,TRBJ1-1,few,CRGQAGRRTEAFF,TGCAGGGGGCAGGCTGGCAGGAGGACTGAAGCTTTCTTT
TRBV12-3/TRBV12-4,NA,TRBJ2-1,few,CASRPSRGDYNEQFF,TGTGCCAGCAGGCCTTCGCGGGGAGACTACAATGAGCAGTTCTTC